The T cell receptor beta chain under discussion was sequenced for a study of blood T cell repertoires in COVID-19. Study as a whole: Samples taken during acute and convalescent COVID-19 were collected in the United States, Italy and Spain. T cells, B-cell-depleted T cells, or PBMCs supplied cDNA or gDNA.

Assignments of participants to cohorts depended upon their own reported clinical history. This clone was recorded only once. Under the authors' procedure: It was from reference gene primer amplification that nucleated cell counts were estimated. Measured with immunoSEQ multiplex PCR; TCRdb has only the in-frame clones, and not every one. V and J calls and clone size are given by that table; D and trimming were obtained from the DNA. The sample records roughly 170,000 clones, around four fifths being singletons. In germline, CDR1 is SGHKS, CDR2 YYEKEE (reference sequence). The CDR3 loop spans 15 amino acids. V dropped 4 bases and J dropped 2 bases, with 13 bases sitting between them.

Sample: PBMCs or T cells enriched from blood (not recorded which). The TCR was taken from a woman aged 45-60 years in a cohort exposed to, infected with or recovered from COVID-19 (not recorded which). This chain connects TRBV5-5 to TRBJ1-3; no firm D call. CDR3 in DNA: TGTGCCAGCAGCCTTAACATAGGAGCTGGAAACACCATATATTTT. The encoded protein is CASSLNIGAGNTIYF.